Presented here are 32 T cell receptor beta chains from one specimen sequenced in a study of blood T cell repertoires in COVID-19. Assay: immunoSEQ multiplex PCR; the TCRdb copy retains only in-frame clones and omits some. This table holds roughly 190,000 clones, 81% found once. The sample was peripheral blood. These receptors were collected from a woman aged 40 to 50 with COVID-19, enrolled during active disease.

In its sample, this clone was seen a few times. This chain connects TRBV30 to TRBJ2-2, with D possibly matching TRBD1 (5 bases). CDR1 and CDR2 from the germline V gene are GTSNPN and SVGIG (reference sequence). The CDR3 is 13 residues long. V was pared by 3 bases and J by 1 base, with 6 bases between. Here the CDR3 reads CAWSTGNTGELFF. The DNA of the CDR3 is TGTGCCTGGAGCACAGGGAACACCGGGGAGCTGTTTTTT.

V usage is TRBV5-4 and J usage is TRBJ2-1; 8 bases line up with TRBD2. From germline, CDR1 is SGHNT and CDR2 YYREEE (reference sequence). With 2 bases clipped from V and 7 bases from J, the junction kept 11 bases outside the gene matches. CDR3 length equals 16 residues. For the CDR3, the DNA is TGTGCCAGCAGCTTCGCCGGGGGGGCCAGAATGAATGAGCAGTTCTTC. It translates to CASSFAGGARMNEQFF.

This clone was counted between two and nine times. The chain uses TRBV11-3 and TRBJ2-1, with TRBD2 matching 7 bases. The CDR3 consists of 14 residues. Trimming took 5 bases from V and 8 from J; bases not matched to a gene: 9. Germline-derived CDR1 and CDR2 are SGHNT and YENEEA. The DNA for the CDR3 is TGTGCCAGCAGCCCCCCCGGGACTAACGATGAGCAGTTCTTC. Protein product: CASSPPGTNDEQFF.

The genes are TRBV6-5 and TRBJ2-1, with TRBD2 as a possible D gene (6 bases). V lost 2 bases to trimming and J lost 7 bases, with 9 bases between them. Germline V gene lookup returns CDR1 MNHEY and CDR2 SVGAGI. CDR3 length: 13 amino acids. The CDR3 nucleotides are TGTGCCAGCAGTTACCGGGGGAGGAATGAGCAGTTCTTC. It specifies CASSYRGRNEQFF.

This clone was seen only once. The chain recombines TRBV19 with TRBJ2-2, with D possibly TRBD2 on 5 matching bases. The CDR3 sequence is 16 residues long. Per germline, CDR1 LNHDA and CDR2 SQIVND (reference sequence). V was clipped by 0 bases and J by 7 bases, with 15 bases between them. CDR3: CASSIDLSRVGGELFF. The CDR3 region has the DNA TGTGCCAGTAGTATAGATCTATCGAGGGTTGGCGGGGAGCTGTTTTTT. Looking up the rest from reference TRBV19 and TRBJ2-2 gives the full variable domain: DGGITQSPKYLFRKEGQNVTLSCEQNLNHDAMYWYRQDPGQGLRLIYYSQIVNDFQKGDIAEGYSVSREKKESFPLTVTSAQKNPTAFYLCASSIDLSRVGGELFFGEGSRLTVL.

The chain joins TRBV6-5 to TRBJ2-3; TRBD1 might be the D (5 bases). CDR1 is MNHEY, CDR2 SVGAGI, per germline. V was trimmed by 1 base and J by 4 bases, leaving 9 bases between them. The CDR3 sequence is 14 residues long. The CDR3 is CASSYLLQADTQYF. CDR3 DNA sequence: TGTGCCAGCAGTTACTTACTACAGGCAGATACGCAGTATTTT.

V and J are TRBV6-5 and TRBJ2-5, with 14 positions matching TRBD2. CDR3 length: 15 residues. Germline CDR1 is MNHEY and CDR2 is SVGAGI. CDR3 in DNA: TGTGCAGCAGTTTGGACTAGCGGGGGGCCAGAGACCCAGTACTTC. The encoded protein is CAAVWTSGGPETQYF.

This clone was seen many times. The chain couples TRBV12-3 or TRBV12-4 to TRBJ2-3; D is undetermined. The CDR3 extends over 12 amino acids. The V end lost 7 bases, the J end lost 0 bases, and 5 bases lay between the germline ends. CDR3 amino acids: CASTRSTDTQYF. Here the CDR3 DNA reads TGTGCCAGCACGAGGAGCACAGATACGCAGTATTTT.

This clone was recorded a few times. The chain joins TRBV30 to TRBJ1-3; tentative D call: TRBD1 (5 bases). Germline V gene lookup returns CDR1 GTSNPN and CDR2 SVGIG (reference sequence). Trimming pared 2 bases from V and 4 bases from J, leaving 6 bases between. The CDR3 has 12 amino acids. The CDR3, as DNA: TGTGCCTGGAGTCGGGGGGGAAACACCATATATTTT. It yields the protein CAWSRGGNTIYF.

V and J are TRBV25-1 and TRBJ1-6; D is unresolved. V was cut by 2 bases and J by 6 bases, with 8 bases left in between. This CDR3 has 14 amino acids. CDR1 and CDR2 from the germline V gene are MGHDK and SYGVNS. CDR3 nucleotide sequence: TGTGCCAGCAGTGAACAGGAAATTAATTCACCCCTCCACTTT. Translating gives CASSEQEINSPLHF.

The chain is built from TRBV12-3 or TRBV12-4 and TRBJ1-5, with TRBD1 identical over 10 bases. This CDR3 contains 13 residues. J was trimmed by 6 bases and V by 5 bases; bases with no gene match: 1. DNA of the CDR3: TGTGCCAGCAGTGGGACAGGGGTTCAGCCCCAGCATTTT. As protein: CASSGTGVQPQHF.

This sequence joins TRBV7-5 and TRBJ1-1; TRBD1, the table's D call, lacks a check against the DNA. TRBV7-5 is a listed pseudogene. CDR3 length: 18 amino acids. The CDR3 region is CARSFFPGQGENFGEAFF. The DNA for the CDR3 is TGTGCCAGAAGCTTTTTCCCGGGACAGGGGGAAAATTTCGGTGAAGCTTTCTTT.

The V gene is TRBV6-5, the J gene TRBJ2-5, with 7 bases aligning to TRBD2. The CDR3 has 15 residues. Trimming took 2 bases from V and 0 from J; bases not matched to a gene: 3. CDR1 MNHEY and CDR2 SVGAGI come from the germline V gene. The CDR3 DNA sequence: TGTGCCAGCAGTTACGGGCGGGGGTACCAAGAGACCCAGTACTTC. Protein sequence: CASSYGRGYQETQYF.

V gene TRBV12-5 combines with J gene TRBJ1-1; the D is unclear. This CDR3 has 14 residues. V lost 2 bases to trimming and J lost 6 bases, with 13 bases between them. Germline CDR1 and CDR2: LGHNT and FRNRAP. CDR3 sequence (DNA): TGTGCTAGTGGTTTGAGCGGGGAGTTTTCTGAAGCTTTCTTT. It yields the protein CASGLSGEFSEAFF. The complete variable domain, with remaining parts taken from reference TRBV12-5 and TRBJ1-1, reads DARVTQTPRHKVTEMGQEVTMRCQPILGHNTVFWYRQTMMQGLELLAYFRNRAPLDDSGMPKDRFSAEMPDATLATLKIQPSEPRDSAVYFCASGLSGEFSEAFFGQGTRLTVV.

The chain carries TRBV5-4 and TRBJ1-1, with D perhaps matching TRBD1 (6 bases). CDR1 and CDR2 from the germline V gene are SGHNT and YYREEE (reference sequence). This CDR3 contains 15 residues. V was cut by 2 bases and J by 1 base, with 12 bases left in between. This chain's CDR3 is CASSLGGDSNTEAFF. The CDR3, as DNA: TGTGCCAGCAGCTTAGGGGGGGACTCGAACACTGAAGCTTTCTTT.

This clone was detected ten times or more. The chain carries TRBV27 and TRBJ2-1, with 11 bases aligning to TRBD2. The CDR3 consists of 15 residues. Losses at the gene ends were 5 bases for V and 4 bases for J; bases not matched to a gene: 4. Germline V gene lookup returns CDR1 MNHEY and CDR2 SMNVEV (reference sequence). The CDR3 DNA is TGTGCCAGCAGTCCGAGGACTAGCGGGTACAATGAGCAGTTCTTC. This sequence encodes CASSPRTSGYNEQFF.

This chain links TRBV6-4 with TRBJ1-1; 8 bases map to TRBD1. CDR1 and CDR2 (germline): MRHNA, SNTAGT. Trimming cost V 6 bases and J 1 base; bases outside gene matches: 4. The CDR3 is 14 residues long. CDR3 amino acids: CASRTDRGNTEAFF. The CDR3 DNA reads as TGTGCCAGCAGAACAGACAGGGGGAACACTGAAGCTTTCTTT.

Regarding this clone: Other nucleotide sequences from this sample produce the same CDR3. V gene TRBV2 combines with J gene TRBJ2-1; 13 bases line up with TRBD2. The CDR3 runs to 16 residues. Losses at the gene ends were 1 base for V and 7 bases for J; bases not matched to a gene: 4. Germline lookup yields CDR1 SNHLY and CDR2 FYNNEI. CDR3 loop: CASSEGLAGGLNEQFF. The CDR3 DNA reads as TGTGCCAGCAGTGAAGGACTAGCGGGGGGATTAAATGAGCAGTTCTTC.

This sequence joins TRBV3-1 (or the pseudogene TRBV3-2) and TRBJ2-7, with a possible D match to TRBD1 (5 bases). Deletions cut 4 bases from V and 4 bases from J, with 14 bases between. The germline V gene has CDR1 LGHDT and CDR2 YNNKEL (reference sequence). This CDR3 has 14 amino acids. The CDR3 spells CASSRGHGIYEQYF. The CDR3 DNA reads TGTGCCAGCAGCCGAGGACATGGAATTTACGAGCAGTACTTC.

The genes are TRBV7-6 and TRBJ2-3; the D is unclear. Trimming removed 2 bases from V and 3 bases from J, with 9 bases in between. The CDR3 runs to 14 residues. The germline V gene encodes CDR1 SGHVS and CDR2 FNYEAQ. CDR3 DNA: TGTGCCAGCAGCTTATTTTTTCCGACAGATACGCAGTATTTT. Protein product: CASSLFFPTDTQYF.

V usage is TRBV3-1 (or the pseudogene TRBV3-2) and J usage is TRBJ2-1; 8 bases agree with TRBD2. CDR3 length: 15 residues. V shed 0 bases, J shed 9 bases, and the junction held 7 bases outside the gene matches. CDR1 is LGHDT and CDR2 is YNNKEL in the germline V gene (reference sequence). CDR3: CASSQENGGVGEQFF. In DNA form, the CDR3 reads TGTGCCAGCAGCCAAGAGAACGGGGGGGTAGGTGAGCAGTTCTTC.

The rearrangement uses TRBV2 and TRBJ2-1; D is perhaps TRBD2 (6 bases). The germline V gene has CDR1 SNHLY and CDR2 FYNNEI. The length of the CDR3 is 13 residues. With 6 bases removed from V and 10 bases from J, the gap between germline ends came to 16 bases. In DNA form, the CDR3 reads TGTGCCAGCAGCGTCTCCTTCGCGGGGGAGCAGTTCTTC. This translates into CASSVSFAGEQFF.

The chain has TRBV11-2 and TRBJ2-7; 9 bases align to TRBD2. In germline, CDR1 is SGHAT, CDR2 FQNNGV. The CDR3 totals 15 residues. V was clipped by 3 bases and J by 6 bases; unmatched bases: 9. The CDR3 nucleotides read TGTGCCAGCAGCTTTATAGCGGGAGCTTCTTCCGAGCAGTACTTC. As protein: CASSFIAGASSEQYF.

The genes are TRBV2 and TRBJ1-2, with 7 nucleotides matching TRBD1. Losses at the gene ends were 7 bases for V and 0 bases for J; bases not matched to a gene: 2. The CDR3 loop spans 13 amino acids. The germline gives CDR1 SNHLY, CDR2 FYNNEI. The CDR3 coding sequence is TGTGCCAGCATGGGACAGACTAACTATGGCTACACCTTC. Translated, it gives CASMGQTNYGYTF.

For this clone: The junction and the germline gene differ at one end; a read error may be behind it. V is TRBV2 and J is TRBJ2-5; maybe TRBD1 (7 bases). Germline V gene sequence: CDR1 SNHLY, CDR2 FYNNEI. The CDR3 loop spans 14 amino acids. The CDR3 reads CASNTQGGQETQYF. DNA for the CDR3: TGTGCCAGCAACACCCAGGGGGGTCAAGAGACACAGTACTTC.

The V and J genes are TRBV27 and TRBJ2-1; 12 bases are a match to TRBD2. The CDR3 is 18 amino acids. The trim removed 5 bases at V and 5 bases at J, leaving 13 bases unmatched. Germline V gene sequence: CDR1 MNHEY, CDR2 SMNVEV (reference sequence). The CDR3 coding sequence is TGTGCCAGCAGTAGATCTAGCGGGAGGGCCGTGCTGGACAATGAGCAGTTCTTC. This codes for CASSRSSGRAVLDNEQFF.

As to this clone: This may be a read error, as it is one base from a much larger clone. V is TRBV7-3 and J is TRBJ1-1, with D uncertain. This CDR3 contains 13 residues. Trimming pared 6 bases from V and 0 bases from J, leaving 8 bases between. In germline, CDR1 is SGHTA, CDR2 FQGTGA. The CDR3 loop is CASSSGMNTEAFF. CDR3 bases: TGTGCCAGCAGTTCGGGGATGAACACTGAAGCTTTCTTT.

This chain connects TRBV5-5 to TRBJ2-5; D ambiguous. This CDR3 is built from 13 residues. Per the germline V gene, CDR1 is SGHKS and CDR2 is YYEKEE (reference sequence). Trimming left V 2 bases short and J 5 bases short, with 10 bases between. CDR3 in amino acids: CASSFRAEETQYF. The CDR3 DNA reads TGTGCCAGCAGCTTTCGTGCCGAGGAGACCCAGTACTTC. Variable domain in full (rest from reference TRBV5-5 and TRBJ2-5): DAGVTQSPTHLIKTRGQQVTLRCSPISGHKSVSWYQQVLGQGPQFIFQYYEKEERGRGNFPDRFSARQFPNYSSELNVNALLLGDSALYLCASSFRAEETQYFGPGTRLLVL.

The chain joins TRBV7-2 to TRBJ2-7; D remains unclear. The V end lost 0 bases, the J end lost 3 bases, and 12 bases lay between the germline ends. This CDR3 spans 15 amino acids. From germline, CDR1 is SGHTA and CDR2 FQGNSA. DNA of the CDR3: TGTGCCAGCAGCTTAGCGGTCACAGCCTACTACGAGCAGTACTTC. Residues: CASSLAVTAYYEQYF. The entire variable domain, with the rest obtained from reference TRBV7-2 and TRBJ2-7, is as follows: GAGVSQSPSNKVTEKGKDVELRCDPISGHTALYWYRQSLGQGLEFLIYFQGNSAPDKSGLPSDRFSAERTGGSVSTLTIQRTQQEDSAVYLCASSLAVTAYYEQYFGPGTRLTVT.

This clone has only a few counts. The V gene is TRBV11-1, the J gene TRBJ2-7; unclear D gene. The CDR3 runs 12 residues. Trimming removed 1 base from V and 4 bases from J, with 5 bases in between. CDR1 and CDR2 (germline): SGHAT, FQDESV (reference sequence). The CDR3 coding sequence is TGTGCCAGCAGCTTAGTTAGTTACGAGCAGTACTTC. Translated: CASSLVSYEQYF.

This clone was seen once. The chain links TRBV27 to TRBJ2-1; perhaps TRBD2 as D (5 bases). The CDR3 length is 12 residues. The V end was cut by 5 bases, the J end by 12 bases, with 14 bases between. In germline, CDR1 is MNHEY, CDR2 SMNVEV (reference sequence). CDR3 sequence (DNA): TGTGCCAGCAGTACAACCCGGGATTCGCAGTTCTTC. This sequence encodes CASSTTRDSQFF.

The gene calls are TRBV6-5 and TRBJ1-2; possible D gene TRBD1, 6 bases. This CDR3 contains 15 residues. Deletions cut 6 bases from V and 2 bases from J, with 16 bases between. The germline CDR1 and CDR2 sequences are MNHEY and SVGAGI. The CDR3 nucleotides read TGTGCCAGCAGATTAGATAACAGGGCCAACTATGGCTACACCTTC. It codes for CASRLDNRANYGYTF.